This T cell receptor (beta chain) is from a study of cytomegalovirus exposure and HLA in healthy donors. General study points: In vitro confirmation showed three CMV-associated chains to be CMV antigen specific.

PCR employed 60 Vbeta and 13 Jbeta primers. In the original analysis: In a later analysis, the count reached 74 million or so unique TCR beta chains, with 9 million to 11 million shared. Clones were sequenced by immunoSEQ multiplex PCR, and TCRdb holds only the in-frame ones, with some missing. For V, J and clone size, that table is used; D and trimming come from the DNA. Among some 180,000 clones listed, 82% were seen once. A word on this clone: What it binds is unknown.

V gave up 0 bases and J gave up 7 bases, with 21 bases separating them. CDR3 size: 18 residues. The germline V gene has CDR1 LGHNA and CDR2 YSLEER. The rearrangement links TRBV4-3 to TRBJ2-2, with D possibly being TRBD2 (6 bases). The sample consisted of PBMCs. The sequence derives from a man aged 35 to 55 in good health and CMV-seronegative. The CDR3 DNA sequence: TGCGCCAGCAGCCAAGACGGCCTGGGGACTTCTTATCTCGGGGAGCTGTTTTTT. Amino acid sequence: CASSQDGLGTSYLGELFF.